These 25 T cell receptor beta chains were all obtained from the same sample, sequenced in a study of shared clonotypes between healthy human individuals. Assay used: immunoSEQ multiplex PCR; TCRdb lists only in-frame clones, some missing. The sample has some 490,000 clones, around 85% seen once. Sequencing used PBMCs. Receptor source: a woman aged 40 to 50 in good health. Some clones in this sample may be carry-over from other donors' samples.

Note on this clone: With only one base between it and a far larger clone, this is likely a read error. Other nucleotide sequences from this sample produce the same CDR3. The J gene is TRBJ2-2, the V gene TRBV5-1; 7 nucleotides line up with TRBD2. Germline assignment: CDR1 SGHRS and CDR2 YFSETQ. The CDR3 contains 15 residues. The CDR3 reads CASSQTSLGTGELFF. CDR3 sequence (DNA): TGCGCCAGCAGCCAGACTAGCCTCGGCACCGGGGAGCTGTTTTTC.

This clone is a singleton in its sample. V and J are TRBV13 and TRBJ2-7; D is perhaps TRBD2 (5 bases). V was cut by 2 bases and J by 5 bases, with 13 bases left in between. The germline V gene has CDR1 PRHDT and CDR2 FYEKMQ (reference sequence). This CDR3 is 14 amino acids long. The CDR3 spells CASSLKRRANEQYF. The CDR3 nucleotides are TGTGCCAGCAGCTTAAAAAGGCGGGCGAACGAGCAGTACTTC.

A word on this clone: It differs at one base from a far larger clone, so likely a read error. The same CDR3 can be traced to other DNA sequences in this sample. The chain recombines TRBV2 with TRBJ2-1; TRBD2 agrees at 8 bases. The length of the CDR3 is 15 residues. V shed 3 bases, J shed 3 bases, and the junction held 4 bases outside the gene matches. CDR1 is SNHLY and CDR2 is FYNNEI in the germline V gene. CDR3 loop: CASSESGSSYNEQFF. Written as DNA, the CDR3 is TGTGCCAGCAGTGAGAGCGGGAGCAGCTACAATGAGCAGTTCTTC.

Regarding this clone: A much larger clone lies a single base off, so this may be a read error. Distinct nucleotide sequences in the sample also encode this CDR3. This chain joins TRBV19 and TRBJ1-3; 7 positions agree with TRBD1. From germline, CDR1 is LNHDA and CDR2 SQIVND (reference sequence). This CDR3 has 17 amino acids. For the CDR3, the DNA is TGTGCCAGTAGTATAGTCGCGGCACAGGGGCTCGGAAATACCATATATTTT. As protein: CASSIVAAQGLGNTIYF.

CDR3 protein: CAWSVRSGRTYYSSYNEQFF. The CDR3 DNA is TGTGCCTGGAGTGTACGGAGCGGGAGGACTTATTACAGCTCCTACAATGAGCAGTTCTTC. The V gene is TRBV30, the J gene TRBJ2-1; 9 positions match TRBD2. CDR3 length: 20 residues. The V gene's germline CDR1 is GTSNPN and CDR2 SVGIG (reference sequence). V lost 0 bases and J lost 0; bases outside the gene matches: 15.

The genes are TRBV7-9 and TRBJ2-5; D possibly corresponds to TRBD2 (5 bases). The CDR3 has 16 amino acids. From germline, CDR1 is SEHNR and CDR2 FQNEAQ (reference sequence). The germline V and J ends were trimmed by 2 bases and 2 bases, with 15 bases remaining between them. CDR3 in amino acids: CASSLLLGGSQETQYF. The CDR3 region has the DNA TGTGCCAGCAGCTTACTTTTAGGTGGGAGTCAAGAGACCCAGTACTTC.

This chain links TRBV7-2 with TRBJ2-3; D is perhaps TRBD1 (6 bases). The CDR3 extends over 17 amino acids. CDR1 SGHTA and CDR2 FQGNSA come from the germline V gene. The ends were cut back, 7 bases at V and 0 bases at J, with 20 bases in the middle. For the CDR3, the DNA is TGTGCCAGCACAAAGGAATGGACAGCCTCTAGCACAGATACGCAGTATTTT. It yields the protein CASTKEWTASSTDTQYF.

About this clone: This likely reflects a read error, since a far larger clone is one base away. This sample includes further DNA sequences coding for the same CDR3. The chain links TRBV2 to TRBJ2-2; a weak D match, TRBD1 (5 bases). Germline V gene lookup returns CDR1 SNHLY and CDR2 FYNNEI. This CDR3 is 14 amino acids long. The CDR3 sequence is CASADSANTGELFF. CDR3 DNA: TGTGCCAGCGCTGACAGCGCGAATACCGGGGAGCTGTTTTTT.

The chain couples TRBV5-6 to TRBJ2-2; tentative D call: TRBD2 (6 bases). CDR3 length: 17 residues. V lost 3 bases and J 3 bases, leaving 18 bases between the germline ends. In germline, CDR1 is SGHDT, CDR2 YYEEEE. CDR3 DNA: TGTGCCAGCAGCTCAAACCTTCTAGCGCGCCACACCGGGGAGCTGTTTTTT. This sequence encodes CASSSNLLARHTGELFF. Full variable domain (remainder filled in from reference TRBV5-6 and TRBJ2-2): DAGVTQSPTHLIKTRGQQVTLRCSPKSGHDTVSWYQQALGQGPQFIFQYYEEEERQRGNFPDRFSGHQFPNYSSELNVNALLLGDSALYLCASSSNLLARHTGELFFGEGSRLTVL.

DNA of the CDR3: TGTGCCGAATCCGTTGGCGGGGCCAACGTCCTGACTTTC. Translating gives CAESVGGANVLTF. V gene TRBV6-6 combines with J gene TRBJ2-6; D is uncertain. The V end was cut by 11 bases, the J end by 4 bases, with 12 bases between. There are 13 residues in the CDR3. Germline V gives CDR1 MNHNY, CDR2 SVGAGI (reference sequence).

The chain carries TRBV28 and TRBJ2-1; 8 bases align to TRBD2. The CDR3 has 17 residues. Losses at the gene ends were 2 bases for V and 5 bases for J; bases not matched to a gene: 11. From germline, CDR1 is MDHEN and CDR2 SYDVKM. The CDR3 sequence is CASSLAKLAGLNNEQFF. DNA of the CDR3: TGTGCCAGCAGTTTAGCCAAGCTAGCGGGTCTGAACAATGAGCAGTTCTTC. The entire variable domain, with the rest obtained from reference TRBV28 and TRBJ2-1, is as follows: DVKVTQSSRYLVKRTGEKVFLECVQDMDHENMFWYRQDPGLGLRLIYFSYDVKMKEKGDIPEGYSVSREKKERFSLILESASTNQTSMYLCASSLAKLAGLNNEQFFGPGTRLTVL.

About this clone: A far more abundant clone sits one base away, making this likely a read error. This chain links TRBV2 with TRBJ2-7, with 7 bases fitting TRBD1. Germline values: CDR1 SNHLY, CDR2 FYNNEI. The CDR3 length is 13 residues. The J segment lost 3 bases and the V segment lost 7 bases, leaving 6 bases of the junction unmatched. The CDR3 loop is CASTPGQIYEQYF. DNA for the CDR3: TGTGCCAGCACCCCGGGACAGATCTACGAGCAGTACTTC.

V is TRBV7-3 and J is TRBJ2-2; 7 bases map to TRBD2. The CDR3 loop spans 15 amino acids. The J segment lost 7 bases and the V segment lost 1 base, leaving 6 bases of the junction unmatched. CDR1 is SGHTA, CDR2 FQGTGA, per germline. The chain's CDR3 is CASSLNGRWDGELFF. CDR3 coding DNA: TGTGCCAGCAGCTTAAACGGGAGGTGGGACGGGGAGCTGTTTTTT.

The rearrangement links TRBV10-3 to TRBJ2-1, with TRBD1 matching 7 bases. The ends lost 10 bases at V and 6 bases at J; junction bases unmatched: 9. CDR3 length: 13 amino acids. The V gene's germline CDR1 is ENHRY and CDR2 SYGVKD. As DNA, the CDR3 is TGTGCCACCCGAGACAGGGTGGCCAATGAGCAGTTCTTC. Protein: CATRDRVANEQFF.

CDR3 in amino acids: CASSPTTSGNTDTQYF. In DNA form, the CDR3 reads TGTGCCAGCTCACCAACGACTAGCGGGAACACAGATACGCAGTATTTT. The J gene is TRBJ2-3, the V gene TRBV18, with 11 bases aligning to TRBD2. Per the germline V gene, CDR1 is KGHSH and CDR2 is LQKENI. CDR3 length equals 16 residues. V dropped 2 bases and J dropped 2; count of bases not matched to a gene: 3.

This clone has just one count. This chain links TRBV6-1 with TRBJ2-7; 7 nucleotides line up with TRBD2. V shed 4 bases, J shed 1 base, and the junction held 7 bases outside the gene matches. Per germline, CDR1 MNHNS and CDR2 SASEGT. The CDR3 consists of 15 residues. CDR3 amino acids: CASSAGAGRSYEQYF. In DNA, the CDR3 is TGTGCCAGCAGTGCGGGAGCGGGGAGGTCCTACGAGCAGTACTTC.

The chain's CDR3 is CSVEETESYEQYF. The CDR3 DNA is TGCAGCGTTGAAGAGACAGAATCCTACGAGCAGTACTTC. This chain joins TRBV29-1 and TRBJ2-7, with D perhaps matching TRBD1 (5 bases). Trimming took 0 bases from V and 1 from J, leaving 7 bases between them. This CDR3 region has 13 residues. Germline CDR1 and CDR2: SQVTM and ANQGSEA.

The rearrangement uses TRBV29-1 and TRBJ2-1; the match to TRBD2 covers 10 bases. The CDR3 loop spans 13 amino acids. Germline CDR1 and CDR2: SQVTM and ANQGSEA. V dropped 5 bases and J dropped 7; count of bases not matched to a gene: 5. CDR3 DNA sequence: TGCAGCGTTCTACCACTAGCGGGAAATGAGCAGTTCTTC. Protein sequence: CSVLPLAGNEQFF.

The rearrangement uses TRBV2 and TRBJ1-3, with a possible D match to TRBD1 (6 bases). Trimming removed 2 bases from V and 2 bases from J, with 10 bases in between. The CDR3 spans 15 residues. Germline V gene sequence: CDR1 SNHLY, CDR2 FYNNEI. CDR3 sequence reads: CASSEFRGTGNTIYF. Here the CDR3 DNA reads TGTGCCAGCAGTGAATTCAGGGGAACTGGAAACACCATATATTTT.

The gene calls are TRBV2 and TRBJ1-4, with D possibly TRBD1 on 6 matching bases. The ends were cut back, 2 bases at V and 17 bases at J, with 15 bases in the middle. The CDR3 is 12 amino acids. The germline CDR1 and CDR2 sequences are SNHLY and FYNNEI. CDR3 loop: CASSESGHPPFF. CDR3 nucleotides: TGTGCCAGCAGTGAATCGGGACACCCGCCCTTTTTT.

CDR3 sequence (DNA): TGTGCCAGCAAATTGTCACAGGGGGAATACAATGAGCAGTTCTTC. Its protein is CASKLSQGEYNEQFF. The chain combines TRBV2 with TRBJ2-1; 8 bases align to TRBD1. V was clipped by 7 bases and J by 4 bases; unmatched bases: 9. This CDR3 comprises 15 residues. Looked up from germline, CDR1 is SNHLY and CDR2 is FYNNEI.

A remark on this clone: Mismatch with germline at one junction end may stem from a read error. V is TRBV30 and J is TRBJ1-1; TRBD1 matches 9 bases. The CDR3 runs to 12 residues. Germline assignment: CDR1 GTSNPN and CDR2 SVGIG (reference sequence). As DNA, the CDR3 is TGTGCCTGGAGTGTACGGGGGGACAGGGCTTGCTTT. It yields the protein CAWSVRGDRACF.

This chain connects TRBV20-1 to TRBJ2-3; 7 bases agree with TRBD2. V was clipped by 6 bases and J by 7 bases; unmatched bases: 4. The CDR3 is 11 residues long. The germline V gene has CDR1 DFQATT and CDR2 SNEGSKA (reference sequence). CDR3 amino acids: CSAPTSHTQYF. CDR3 DNA: TGCAGTGCACCGACTAGCCATACGCAGTATTTT.

The chain is built from TRBV6-5 and TRBJ2-7, with TRBD2 identical over 7 bases. The CDR3 runs to 15 residues. From germline, CDR1 is MNHEY and CDR2 SVGAGI. V was pared by 6 bases and J by 7 bases, with 15 bases of the junction left unmatched. The CDR3 DNA follows: TGTGCCAGCAGCCCAACTGGGGACTACGGGCGGGAGCAGTACTTC. Translating gives CASSPTGDYGREQYF.

This clone was seen more than once but under ten times. The gene calls are TRBV7-2 and TRBJ1-2, with D maybe TRBD1 (5 bases). From germline, CDR1 is SGHTA and CDR2 FQGNSA. V lost 2 bases and J lost 3, with 13 bases in between. The CDR3 length is 15 residues. CDR3 region: CASSLHGGPYYGYTF. The CDR3 coding sequence is TGTGCCAGCAGCTTACACGGGGGACCCTACTATGGCTACACCTTC.